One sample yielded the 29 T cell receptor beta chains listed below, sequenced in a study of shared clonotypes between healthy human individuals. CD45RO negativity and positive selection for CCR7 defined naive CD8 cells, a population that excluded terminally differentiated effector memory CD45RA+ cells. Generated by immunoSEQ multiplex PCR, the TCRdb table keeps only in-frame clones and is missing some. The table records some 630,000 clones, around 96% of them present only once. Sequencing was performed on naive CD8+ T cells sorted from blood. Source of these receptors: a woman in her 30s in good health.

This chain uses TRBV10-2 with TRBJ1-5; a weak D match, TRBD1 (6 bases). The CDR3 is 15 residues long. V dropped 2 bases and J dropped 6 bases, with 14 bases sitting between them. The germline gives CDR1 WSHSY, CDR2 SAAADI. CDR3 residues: CASSETGNGLQPQHF. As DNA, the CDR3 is TGCGCCAGCAGTGAGACAGGGAATGGGCTTCAGCCCCAGCATTTT.

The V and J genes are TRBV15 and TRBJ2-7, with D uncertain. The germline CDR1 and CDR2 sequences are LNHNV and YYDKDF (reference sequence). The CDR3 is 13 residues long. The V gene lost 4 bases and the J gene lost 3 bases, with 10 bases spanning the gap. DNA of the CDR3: TGTGCCACCAGCATGCAGGTGGGCTACGAGCAGTACTTC. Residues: CATSMQVGYEQYF.

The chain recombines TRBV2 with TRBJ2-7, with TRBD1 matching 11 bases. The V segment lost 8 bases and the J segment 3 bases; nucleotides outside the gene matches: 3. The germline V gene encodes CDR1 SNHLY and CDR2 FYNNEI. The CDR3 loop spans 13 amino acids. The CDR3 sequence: CASRDRGYYEQYF. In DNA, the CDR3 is TGTGCCAGCCGGGACAGGGGGTACTACGAGCAGTACTTC.

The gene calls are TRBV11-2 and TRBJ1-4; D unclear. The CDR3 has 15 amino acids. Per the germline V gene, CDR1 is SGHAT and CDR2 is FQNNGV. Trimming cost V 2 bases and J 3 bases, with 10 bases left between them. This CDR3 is CASSLLRSPNEKLFF. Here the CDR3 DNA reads TGTGCCAGCAGCTTACTTAGGAGTCCTAATGAAAAACTGTTTTTT.

The CDR3 DNA reads TGTGCCCACAAGCGGGAGGGCCGGGAGACCCAGTACTTC. Its translation: CAHKREGRETQYF. The chain has TRBV28 and TRBJ2-5; 10 nucleotides agree with TRBD2. Germline trimming cut 11 bases from V and 5 bases from J; bases unmatched to any gene: 8. Looked up from germline, CDR1 is MDHEN and CDR2 is SYDVKM. The CDR3 has 13 residues.

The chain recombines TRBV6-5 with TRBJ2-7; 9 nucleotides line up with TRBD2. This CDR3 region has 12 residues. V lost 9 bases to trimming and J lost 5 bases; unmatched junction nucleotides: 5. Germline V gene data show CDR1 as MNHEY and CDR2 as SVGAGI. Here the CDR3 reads CASSGSSDEQYF. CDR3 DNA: TGTGCCAGTAGCGGGAGCAGCGACGAGCAGTACTTC.

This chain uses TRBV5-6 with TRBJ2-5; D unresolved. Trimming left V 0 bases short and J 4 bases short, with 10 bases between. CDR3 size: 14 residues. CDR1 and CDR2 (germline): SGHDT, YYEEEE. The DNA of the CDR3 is TGTGCCAGCAGCTTGGGTTTAAAGGTAGAGACCCAGTACTTC. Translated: CASSLGLKVETQYF.

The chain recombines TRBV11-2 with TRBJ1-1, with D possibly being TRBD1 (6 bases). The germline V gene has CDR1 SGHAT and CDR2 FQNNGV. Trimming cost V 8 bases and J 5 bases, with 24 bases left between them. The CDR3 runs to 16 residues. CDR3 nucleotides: TGTGCCAGCCACCCGGCCAGGGGCCACAGGAGGACTGAAGCTTTCTTT. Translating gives CASHPARGHRRTEAFF.

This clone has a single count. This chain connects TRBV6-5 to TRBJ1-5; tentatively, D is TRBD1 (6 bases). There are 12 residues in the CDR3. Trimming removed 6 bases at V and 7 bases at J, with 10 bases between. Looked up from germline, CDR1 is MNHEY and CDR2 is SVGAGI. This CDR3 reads CASSRGGQPQHF. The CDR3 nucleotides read TGTGCCAGCAGCAGGGGAGGGCAGCCCCAGCATTTT.

CDR3 sequence: CASRSSVYGYTF. The CDR3 region has the DNA TGTGCCAGCAGAAGCTCCGTCTATGGCTACACCTTC. The rearrangement links TRBV7-2 to TRBJ1-2, with D hard to call. The V gene's germline CDR1 is SGHTA and CDR2 FQGNSA. This CDR3 is built from 12 residues. The ends were cut back, 6 bases at V and 4 bases at J, with 9 bases in the middle.

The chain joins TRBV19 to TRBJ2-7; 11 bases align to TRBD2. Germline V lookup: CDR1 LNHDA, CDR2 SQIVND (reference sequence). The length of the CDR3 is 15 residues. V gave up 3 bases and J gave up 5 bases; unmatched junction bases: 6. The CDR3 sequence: CASSIGASGRHEQYF. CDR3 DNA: TGTGCCAGTAGTATCGGTGCTAGCGGGAGGCACGAGCAGTACTTC.

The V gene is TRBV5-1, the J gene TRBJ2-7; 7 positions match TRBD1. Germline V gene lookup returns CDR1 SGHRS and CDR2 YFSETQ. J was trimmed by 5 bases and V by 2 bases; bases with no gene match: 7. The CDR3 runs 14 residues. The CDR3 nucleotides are TGCGCCAGCAGCTTCTCAACAGGGGTCGACGAGCAGTACTTC. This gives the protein CASSFSTGVDEQYF.

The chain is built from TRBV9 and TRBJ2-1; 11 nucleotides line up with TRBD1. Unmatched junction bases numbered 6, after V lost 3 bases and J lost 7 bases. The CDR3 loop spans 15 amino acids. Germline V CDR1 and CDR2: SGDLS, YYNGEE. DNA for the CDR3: TGTGCCAGCAGCGCCGGACAGGGGGCTGCAAATGAGCAGTTCTTC. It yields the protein CASSAGQGAANEQFF. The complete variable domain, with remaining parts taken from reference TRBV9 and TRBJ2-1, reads DSGVTQTPKHLITATGQRVTLRCSPRSGDLSVYWYQQSLDQGLQFLIQYYNGEERAKGNILERFSAQQFPDLHSELNLSSLELGDSALYFCASSAGQGAANEQFFGPGTRLTVL.

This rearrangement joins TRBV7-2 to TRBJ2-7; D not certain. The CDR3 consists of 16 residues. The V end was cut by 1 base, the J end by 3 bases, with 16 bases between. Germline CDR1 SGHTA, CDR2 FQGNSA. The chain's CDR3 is CASSLDGIGLNYEQYF. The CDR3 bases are TGTGCCAGCAGCTTAGATGGGATAGGCCTAAACTACGAGCAGTACTTC.

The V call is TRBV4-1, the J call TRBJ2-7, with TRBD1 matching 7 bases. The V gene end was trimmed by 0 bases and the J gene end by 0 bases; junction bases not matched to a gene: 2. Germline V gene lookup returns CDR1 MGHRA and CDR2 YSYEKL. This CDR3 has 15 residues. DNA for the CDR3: TGCGCCAGCAGCCAAGATGACAGGGTCTCCTACGAGCAGTACTTC. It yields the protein CASSQDDRVSYEQYF.

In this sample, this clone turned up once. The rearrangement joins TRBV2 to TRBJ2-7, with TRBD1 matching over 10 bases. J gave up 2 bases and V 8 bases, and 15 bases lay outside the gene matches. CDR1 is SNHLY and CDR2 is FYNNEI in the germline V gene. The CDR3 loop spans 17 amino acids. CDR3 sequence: CASLGQGTRIDAYEQYF. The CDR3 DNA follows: TGTGCCAGCCTGGGACAGGGGACCCGAATAGACGCCTACGAGCAGTACTTC.

Here the CDR3 DNA reads TGTGCCAGCAGTGTTAGGGCGAACACCGGGGAGCTGTTTTTT. It is translated as CASSVRANTGELFF. The J gene is TRBJ2-2, the V gene TRBV6-4; no reliable D call. The CDR3 is 14 amino acids. Germline CDR1 reads MRHNA; CDR2 reads SNTAGT. The V gene lost 4 bases and the J gene lost 0 bases, with 6 bases spanning the gap.

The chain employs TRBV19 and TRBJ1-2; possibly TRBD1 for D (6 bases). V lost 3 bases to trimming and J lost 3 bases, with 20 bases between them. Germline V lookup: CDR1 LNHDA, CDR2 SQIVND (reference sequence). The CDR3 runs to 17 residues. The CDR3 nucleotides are TGTGCCAGTAGTATCGCGCACAGGGAGGTCTCGGACTATGGCTACACCTTC. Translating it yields CASSIAHREVSDYGYTF.

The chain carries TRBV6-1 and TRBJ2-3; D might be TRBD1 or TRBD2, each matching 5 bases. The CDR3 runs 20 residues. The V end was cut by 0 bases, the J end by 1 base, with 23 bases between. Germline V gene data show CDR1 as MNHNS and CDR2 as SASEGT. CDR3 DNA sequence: TGTGCCAGCAGTGAAGCCAGCGAGGGGACCGAGCGGCACCGCACAGATACGCAGTATTTT. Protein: CASSEASEGTERHRTDTQYF.

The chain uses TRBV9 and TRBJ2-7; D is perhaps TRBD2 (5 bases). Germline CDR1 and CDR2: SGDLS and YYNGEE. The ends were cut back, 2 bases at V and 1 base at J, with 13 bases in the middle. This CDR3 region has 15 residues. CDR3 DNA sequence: TGTGCCAGCAGCGTTACCGCCGGGAATTCCTACGAGCAGTACTTC. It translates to CASSVTAGNSYEQYF.

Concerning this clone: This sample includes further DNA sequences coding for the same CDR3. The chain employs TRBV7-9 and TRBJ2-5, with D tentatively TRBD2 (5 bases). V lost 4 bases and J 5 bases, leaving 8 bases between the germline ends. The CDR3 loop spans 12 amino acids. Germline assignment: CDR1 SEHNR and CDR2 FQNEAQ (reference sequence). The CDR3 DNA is TGTGCCAGCAGCTCTTCGGGGGAGACCCAGTACTTC. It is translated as CASSSSGETQYF.

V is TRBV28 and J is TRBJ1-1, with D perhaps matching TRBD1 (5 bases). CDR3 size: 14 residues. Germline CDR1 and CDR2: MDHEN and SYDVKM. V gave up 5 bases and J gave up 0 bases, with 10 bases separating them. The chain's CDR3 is CASSITGMNTEAFF. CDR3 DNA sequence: TGTGCCAGCAGTATCACAGGTATGAACACTGAAGCTTTCTTT.

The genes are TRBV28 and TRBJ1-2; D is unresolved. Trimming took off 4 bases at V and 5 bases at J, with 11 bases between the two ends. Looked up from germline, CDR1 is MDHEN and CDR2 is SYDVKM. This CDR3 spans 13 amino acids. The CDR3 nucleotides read TGTGCCAGCAGTTACGGACGGCCTTATGGCTACACCTTC. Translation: CASSYGRPYGYTF.

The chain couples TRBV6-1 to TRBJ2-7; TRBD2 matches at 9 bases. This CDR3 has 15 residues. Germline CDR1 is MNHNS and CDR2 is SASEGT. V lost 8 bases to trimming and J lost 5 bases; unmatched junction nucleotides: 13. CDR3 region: CASSHGRRGRDEQYF. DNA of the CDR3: TGTGCCAGCTCCCATGGCCGTCGCGGGAGGGACGAGCAGTACTTC.

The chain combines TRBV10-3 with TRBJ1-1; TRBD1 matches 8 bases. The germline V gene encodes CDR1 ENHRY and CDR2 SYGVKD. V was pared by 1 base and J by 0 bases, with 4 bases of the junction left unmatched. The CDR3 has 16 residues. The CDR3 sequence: CAISELGTGMNTEAFF. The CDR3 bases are TGTGCCATCAGTGAGTTGGGGACAGGCATGAACACTGAAGCTTTCTTT.

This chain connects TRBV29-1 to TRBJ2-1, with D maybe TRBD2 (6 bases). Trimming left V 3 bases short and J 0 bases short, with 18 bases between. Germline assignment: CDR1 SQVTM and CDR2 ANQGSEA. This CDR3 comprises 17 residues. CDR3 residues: CSVDGGLAGSSYNEQFF. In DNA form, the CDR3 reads TGCAGCGTTGATGGAGGGTTGGCGGGAAGCTCCTACAATGAGCAGTTCTTC.

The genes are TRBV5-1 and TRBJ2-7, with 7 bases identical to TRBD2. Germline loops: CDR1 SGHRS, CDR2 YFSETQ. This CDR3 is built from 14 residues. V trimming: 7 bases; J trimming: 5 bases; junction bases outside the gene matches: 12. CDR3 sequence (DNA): TGCGCCAGCCGGGGTTTGGAGCGGGAAAACGAGCAGTACTTC. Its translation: CASRGLERENEQYF. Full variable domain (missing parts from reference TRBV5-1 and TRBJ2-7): KAGVTQTPRYLIKTRGQQVTLSCSPISGHRSVSWYQQTPGQGLQFLFEYFSETQRNKGNFPGRFSGRQFSNSRSEMNVSTLELGDSALYLCASRGLERENEQYFGPGTRLTVT.

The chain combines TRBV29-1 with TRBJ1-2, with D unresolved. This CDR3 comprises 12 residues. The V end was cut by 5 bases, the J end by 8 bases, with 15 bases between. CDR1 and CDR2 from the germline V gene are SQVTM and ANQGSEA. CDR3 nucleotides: TGCAGCGTTCCCACAGATCTTCGCGGCTACACCTTC. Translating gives CSVPTDLRGYTF.

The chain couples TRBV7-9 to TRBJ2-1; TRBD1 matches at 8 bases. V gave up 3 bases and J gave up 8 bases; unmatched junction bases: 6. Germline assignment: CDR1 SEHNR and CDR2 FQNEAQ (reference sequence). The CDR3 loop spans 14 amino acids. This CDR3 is CASSFSGGTDEQFF. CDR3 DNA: TGTGCCAGCAGCTTCTCAGGGGGCACCGATGAGCAGTTCTTC.